These 15 T cell receptor beta chains were all obtained from the same sample, sequenced in a study of blood T cell repertoires in COVID-19. Data came from immunoSEQ multiplex PCR; TCRdb stores just in-frame clones and leaves some out. In the table there are fewer than 500,000 clones, approximately 77% of which are singletons. The sequencing sample was made of peripheral blood. These receptors all come from a human donor with acute or convalescent COVID-19. The donor label of this sample is uncertain.

This chain links TRBV6-5 with TRBJ1-2; 7 bases map to TRBD1. CDR1 MNHEY and CDR2 SVGAGI come from the germline V gene. V shed 5 bases, J shed 3 bases, and the junction held 6 bases outside the gene matches. The CDR3 totals 14 residues. The CDR3 DNA sequence: TGTGCCAGCAGTCTGCGACAGGGCTACTATGGCTACACCTTC. Translation: CASSLRQGYYGYTF.

Comment on this clone: At the DNA level, this CDR3 is encoded by other sequences in the same sample as well. The chain uses TRBV19 and TRBJ1-4, with D unresolved. V lost 3 bases and J lost 9, with 8 bases in between. CDR1 and CDR2 from the germline V gene are LNHDA and SQIVND (reference sequence). The CDR3 is 12 residues long. The CDR3 nucleotides are TGTGCCAGTAGTATCGGAGGTAAAAAACTGTTTTTT. It encodes CASSIGGKKLFF.

This rearrangement joins TRBV6-5 to TRBJ2-3; 9 bases agree with TRBD2. Germline assignment: CDR1 MNHEY and CDR2 SVGAGI. The CDR3 spans 14 residues. V gave up 6 bases and J gave up 1 base; unmatched junction bases: 2. CDR3 in amino acids: CASRIAGGTDTQYF. The CDR3 DNA reads as TGTGCCAGCAGGATAGCGGGGGGCACAGATACGCAGTATTTT.

J is TRBJ1-1 and V is TRBV9; a possible D gene is TRBD1 (6 bases). V was cut by 0 bases and J by 10 bases, with 13 bases left in between. Germline V lookup: CDR1 SGDLS, CDR2 YYNGEE. This CDR3 has 13 residues. CDR3 amino acids: CASSVVKRGAAFF. CDR3 DNA: TGTGCCAGCAGCGTAGTGAAGCGGGGGGCAGCTTTCTTT.

The V and J genes are TRBV30 and TRBJ2-5; no definite D call. Trimming shortened V by 1 base and J by 5 bases, and 5 bases separated the two germline ends. Germline assignment: CDR1 GTSNPN and CDR2 SVGIG (reference sequence). The CDR3 has 11 residues. The CDR3 DNA is TGTGCCTGGAGTGCCCGTGAGACCCAGTACTTC. Encoded protein: CAWSARETQYF.

The chain couples TRBV13 to TRBJ2-7; 7 bases match TRBD2. Germline V lookup: CDR1 PRHDT, CDR2 FYEKMQ (reference sequence). V lost 2 bases to trimming and J lost 0 bases; unmatched junction nucleotides: 7. The CDR3 runs 16 residues. The CDR3: CASSLTVGGSSYEQYF. The CDR3, as DNA: TGTGCCAGCAGCTTAACGGTCGGGGGGAGCTCCTACGAGCAGTACTTC.

On this clone: Other DNA sequences in the sample encode the same CDR3. The CDR3 DNA sequence: TGTGCCAGCAGTTTACAGGGGAACACTGAAGCTTTCTTT. Amino acids: CASSLQGNTEAFF. The chain carries TRBV12-3 or TRBV12-4 and TRBJ1-1; maybe TRBD1 (5 bases). V lost 2 bases, J lost 1 base, and 5 bases lay in between. This CDR3 spans 13 amino acids.

V usage is TRBV6-1 and J usage is TRBJ2-2, with TRBD2 matching 9 bases. V was clipped by 2 bases and J by 8 bases; unmatched bases: 3. Germline CDR1 MNHNS, CDR2 SASEGT. The CDR3 covers 14 residues. DNA for the CDR3: TGTGCCAGCAGTGAACAGCGGGAGGCGGGGGAGCTGTTTTTT. As protein: CASSEQREAGELFF.

The rearrangement links TRBV19 to TRBJ1-1; 7 bases agree with TRBD1. The CDR3 has 15 residues. V gave up 2 bases and J gave up 5 bases; unmatched junction bases: 8. Germline assignment: CDR1 LNHDA and CDR2 SQIVND (reference sequence). CDR3 amino acids: CASSILSTGRTEAFF. The DNA of the CDR3 is TGTGCCAGTAGTATACTTTCGACAGGGAGGACTGAAGCTTTCTTT.

The rearrangement joins TRBV7-2 to TRBJ1-2; 8 bases fit TRBD1. Germline lookup yields CDR1 SGHTA and CDR2 FQGNSA. CDR3 length: 15 amino acids. The J segment lost 3 bases and the V segment lost 3 bases, leaving 6 bases of the junction unmatched. The CDR3 nucleotides are TGTGCCAGCAGCTTCCAGGGGGCAGGGGACTATGGCTACACCTTC. This codes for CASSFQGAGDYGYTF.

With respect to this clone: Mismatch with germline at one junction end may stem from a read error. The chain joins TRBV14 to TRBJ1-1; the D is unclear. CDR3 length equals 12 residues. Germline CDR1 and CDR2: SGHDN and FVKESK. The CDR3 DNA reads TGTGCCAGCAGCCAATCTTCCCCCGGGAGTGACTTT. Translated, it gives CASSQSSPGSDF.

The rearrangement links TRBV12-3 or TRBV12-4 to TRBJ1-2; perhaps TRBD1 as D (5 bases). The CDR3 runs to 13 residues. The V end was cut by 7 bases, the J end by 2 bases, with 11 bases between. CDR3 sequence (DNA): TGTGCCAGCACTTTCCCAGGGAACTATGGCTACACCTTC. Its protein product is CASTFPGNYGYTF.

The J gene is TRBJ2-3, the V gene TRBV6-1; no firm D call. V lost 3 bases to trimming and J lost 2 bases, with 9 bases between them. The CDR3 has 14 amino acids. The germline V gene has CDR1 MNHNS and CDR2 SASEGT. Here the CDR3 reads CASSDRGVTDTQYF. The CDR3 DNA reads TGTGCCAGCAGTGACCGCGGAGTCACAGATACGCAGTATTTT.

This clone was observed a single time. This chain joins TRBV5-4 and TRBJ1-1, with TRBD1 as a possible D gene (5 bases). The germline V gene has CDR1 SGHNT and CDR2 YYREEE (reference sequence). V gave up 1 base and J gave up 7 bases, with 11 bases separating them. CDR3 length equals 13 residues. The CDR3 here is CASSLWRGGEAFF. CDR3 in DNA: TGTGCCAGCAGCTTGTGGAGGGGCGGTGAAGCTTTCTTT. Supplemented by reference TRBV5-4 and TRBJ1-1, the full variable domain reads ETGVTQSPTHLIKTRGQQVTLRCSSQSGHNTVSWYQQALGQGPQFIFQYYREEENGRGNFPPRFSGLQFPNYSSELNVNALELDDSALYLCASSLWRGGEAFFGQGTRLTVV.

The chain joins TRBV2 to TRBJ2-3; 12 bases line up with TRBD2. Germline V gene data show CDR1 as SNHLY and CDR2 as FYNNEI. V trimming: 6 bases; J trimming: 1 base; junction bases outside the gene matches: 11. The CDR3 totals 18 residues. The DNA for the CDR3 is TGTGCCAGCAGCCGACTAGCGGGAGAGATGAGAGGCACAGATACGCAGTATTTT. This translates into CASSRLAGEMRGTDTQYF.